This TCR beta chain was captured in a study of blood T cell repertoires in COVID-19. Study-level information: The study drew acute and convalescent COVID-19 samples from the United States, Italy and Spain. The cDNA or gDNA used as material had been derived from T cells, B-cell-depleted T cells, or PBMCs.

In the authors' methods: Nucleated cell number was recorded as an estimate derived from reference gene primer amplification. Clones were sequenced by immunoSEQ multiplex PCR, and TCRdb holds only the in-frame ones, with some missing. The D gene and trimming were derived from the DNA, and the V and J assignments and clone size from that table. This sample carries around 250,000 clones, about 90% of them seen once, and the ten largest clones take 1.2%. Germline values: CDR1 SQVTM, CDR2 ANQGSEA. With V trimmed by 4 bases and J by 8 bases, 8 bases remained unmatched. This CDR3 contains 15 residues. Participants' own reports of clinical history determined their cohort assignment.

Sequences were obtained from PBMCs or T cells enriched from blood (not recorded which). The clonotype originates from a human donor in a cohort exposed to, infected with or recovered from COVID-19 (not recorded which). The donor label of this sample is uncertain. V and J are TRBV29-1 and TRBJ2-1; 13 bases agree with TRBD2. CDR3 DNA: TGCAGCGTTGGGACTAGCGGGGGCATAGCCCATGAGCAGTTCTTC. It yields the protein CSVGTSGGIAHEQFF.